This T cell receptor (beta chain) was retrieved from a study of blood T cell repertoires in COVID-19. At the level of the study: Sources were T cells, B-cell-depleted T cells, or PBMCs; the material itself was cDNA or gDNA.

Methods used by the authors: Reference gene primer amplification in the assay estimated nucleated cell counts. Using immunoSEQ multiplex PCR, the repertoire was profiled, and TCRdb retains in-frame clones only, with some absent. That table supplies the V and J calls and clone size; D and trimming were determined from the DNA. The sample holds roughly 250,000 clones, about 89% seen once. After removal of 0 bases from V and 9 bases from J, the junction contained 13 bases not matched to a gene. Germline loops: CDR1 SGHRS, CDR2 YFSETQ. The CDR3 extends over 17 amino acids. The chain combines TRBV5-1 with TRBJ2-1; 9 nucleotides match TRBD2. This sequence originates from a man between 25 and 39 years old with acute or convalescent COVID-19. Material for sequencing was peripheral blood. Here the CDR3 reads CASSLVLAGDSLGEQFF. The DNA of the CDR3 is TGCGCCAGCAGCTTGGTACTAGCGGGCGACTCCCTTGGTGAGCAGTTCTTC.